The T cell receptor beta chain under discussion was sequenced for a study of pediatric ulcerative colitis. Produced via immunoSEQ multiplex PCR; TCRdb's table is partial and in-frame only. This sample has 10,000 to 13,000 clones, with around 82% found just once. This CDR3 has 14 amino acids. V gave up 7 bases and J gave up 2 bases; unmatched junction bases: 4. Looked up from germline, CDR1 is LNHDA and CDR2 is SQIVND (reference sequence). One to two pinch biopsies were taken from the rectum during colonoscopy. This chain connects TRBV19 to TRBJ1-5, with TRBD1 matching 8 bases. This receptor was identified in a girl aged 10-17 years who was a control in a study of pediatric ulcerative colitis. The specimen sequenced was gut tissue. CDR3 nucleotides: TGTGCCAGTACCTTACAGGGGGGCAATCAGCCCCAGCATTTT. It encodes CASTLQGGNQPQHF.